This T cell receptor (beta chain) was documented in a study of ipilimumab plus nivolumab after autologous stem cell transplantation. About the research overall: Median doses per patient: 4 or 5 ipilimumab, under 10 nivolumab. DLBCL patients had primary refractory or relapsed disease.

Data came from immunoSEQ multiplex PCR; TCRdb stores just in-frame clones and leaves some out. The sample consists of tens of thousands of clones, about 83% of them appearing once. General study findings and limits: Per the authors, repertoire, Treg and microbiota data justify further study.

Starting 14 to 28 days after autologous transplant, ipilimumab 1 mg/kg was given. Germline V CDR1 and CDR2: SGHNT, YYREEE (reference sequence). This CDR3 is 14 amino acids long. V lost 0 bases and J lost 5, with 10 bases in between. Notes on this clone: Antigen unknown.

The rearrangement joins TRBV5-4 to TRBJ2-3, with D perhaps matching TRBD2 (5 bases). This sequence originates from a male donor with diffuse large B-cell lymphoma. This specimen consisted of PBMCs, obtained in a trial of ipilimumab plus nivolumab as post-transplant consolidation. CDR3 bases: TGTGCCAGCAGCTTGGACGTCGGGGAAGATACGCAGTATTTT. It encodes CASSLDVGEDTQYF.